A single sample is the source of the 6 T cell receptor beta chains below, sequenced in a study of memory CD4+ T cells and cytomegalovirus serostatus. The sort gate was single viable CD3+CD4+CD8-CD45RO+ cells for memory CD4+ T cells. Sequencing used immunoSEQ multiplex PCR; TCRdb keeps in-frame clones, though not all of them. The sample shows about 40,000 clones, over 70% of them seen only once. Input material: memory CD4+ T cells from blood. Receptor source: an adult in good health and CMV-seronegative.

The chain joins TRBV5-1 to TRBJ1-4; D uncertain. Looked up from germline, CDR1 is SGHRS and CDR2 is YFSETQ. CDR3 size: 15 residues. With 3 bases removed from V and 7 bases from J, the gap between germline ends came to 16 bases. CDR3 sequence reads: CASSSLGRYTEKLFF. CDR3 DNA: TGCGCCAGCAGCTCCCTGGGGAGATACACTGAAAAACTGTTTTTT.

The chain employs TRBV6-5 and TRBJ2-6; weak D call: TRBD1 (6 bases). The CDR3 is made up of 16 amino acids. CDR1 MNHEY and CDR2 SVGAGI come from the germline V gene. Trimming stripped 0 bases from V and 2 bases from J, with 8 bases between. The CDR3 DNA sequence: TGTGCCAGCAGTTACTCGGCAGGGGCTGGGGCCAACGTCCTGACTTTC. It codes for CASSYSAGAGANVLTF.

The V call is TRBV2, the J call TRBJ1-1, with D uncertain. CDR1 and CDR2 from the germline V gene are SNHLY and FYNNEI. This CDR3 is built from 14 residues. Deletions cut 7 bases from V and 6 bases from J, with 18 bases between. The CDR3 spells CASNPNGVMPEAFF. The CDR3 DNA sequence: TGTGCCAGCAACCCAAATGGAGTCATGCCTGAAGCTTTCTTT.

This clone was counted a few times. The chain combines TRBV18 with TRBJ2-2; 7 nucleotides match TRBD1. Germline V CDR1 and CDR2: KGHSH, LQKENI. V was pared by 0 bases and J by 5 bases, with 6 bases of the junction left unmatched. The CDR3 totals 16 residues. CDR3 coding DNA: TGTGCCAGCTCACCACCGAACAGGGGAGCGACCGGGGAGCTGTTTTTT. Protein sequence: CASSPPNRGATGELFF.

This clone was seen only once. The genes are TRBV19 and TRBJ2-3; D possibly corresponds to TRBD2 (5 bases). Germline CDR1 and CDR2: LNHDA and SQIVND (reference sequence). V gave up 5 bases and J gave up 2 bases, with 14 bases separating them. The CDR3 sequence is 15 residues long. The CDR3 coding sequence is TGTGCCAGTAGTCCTCAGGACTTACCCACAGATACGCAGTATTTT. Translated: CASSPQDLPTDTQYF.

This chain uses TRBV5-4 with TRBJ2-3; D not certain. This CDR3 has 14 residues. Trimming left V 6 bases short and J 2 bases short, with 13 bases between. The germline V gene has CDR1 SGHNT and CDR2 YYREEE (reference sequence). The CDR3: CASTRAGNTDTQYF. In nucleotides, the CDR3 is TGTGCCAGCACCCGTGCCGGCAACACAGATACGCAGTATTTT.